Listed below are T cell receptor beta chains from one sample, sequenced in a study of blood T cells in healthy people across ages. TCRdb recomputed calls from the 5' RACE reads with MiXCR, one row per CDR3 protein. The profile shows 600,000 or so distinct CDR3 sequences, 40% to 55% of them singletons. Specimen: blood. The source is an elderly man in good health. CDR3s include the opening cysteine and the closing phenylalanine or tryptophan. The D gene is left open where the match is weak. Rows give clone size only sometimes, using once, few, many, or a class for an expanded clone.

TRBJ2-4 | NA | TRBD1 | TRBV6-2/TRBV6-3 | 14 | TGTGCCAGCAGTGGACAGGGTACGTGGGACATTCAGTACTTC | CASSGQGTWDIQYF
TRBJ2-3 | few | TRBD2 | TRBV7-2 | 14 | TGTGCCAGCAGCTCTACTAGCGGGAGAAATACGCAGTATTTT | CASSSTSGRNTQYF
TRBJ2-2 | NA | NA | TRBV6-5 | 14 | TGTGCCAGCAGGGGGGGGCCCGACACCGGGGAGCTGTTTTTT | CASRGGPDTGELFF
TRBJ2-7 | few | TRBD1 | TRBV3-1 | 14 | TGTGCCAGCAGCGACCGGGACAGGGCTCGTGAGCAGTACTTC | CASSDRDRAREQYF
TRBJ2-5 | NA | NA | TRBV10-2 | 15 | TGCGCCAGCAGTGAGTTCCGGGGCCGTTTCGAGACCCAGTACTTC | CASSEFRGRFETQYF
TRBJ2-7 | many | NA | TRBV6-5 | 13 | TGTGCCAGCAGTCCGACGATCTCCTACGAGCAGTACTTC | CASSPTISYEQYF
TRBJ2-6 | NA | NA | TRBV25-1 | 14 | TGTGCCAGCACTCCCTCAACTGGGGCCAACGTCCTGACTTTC | CASTPSTGANVLTF
TRBJ2-7 | NA | TRBD1 | TRBV5-1 | 14 | TGCGCCAGCAGCTCCCGACAGGGGTGGTGGGAGCAGTACTTC | CASSSRQGWWEQYF
TRBJ1-1 | NA | NA | TRBV29-1 | 12 | TGCAGCGTTTTTAGGATGAACACTGAAGCTTTCTTT | CSVFRMNTEAFF
TRBJ2-7 | NA | NA | TRBV20-1 | 13 | TGCAGTGCTACCAGGACCGCTTTAGACGAGCAGTACTTC | CSATRTALDEQYF
TRBJ1-2 | NA | NA | TRBV12-3/TRBV12-4 | 15 | TGTGCCAGCAGCTCCCGGGGACAAGCTAACTATGGCTACACCTTC | CASSSRGQANYGYTF
TRBJ1-5 | NA | TRBD1 | TRBV28 | 14 | TGTGCCAGCACTTTGGGACAGGGAAAAAGATCCCAGCATTTT | CASTLGQGKRSQHF
TRBJ2-1 | many | NA | TRBV3-1 | 11 | TGTGCCAGCAGCCAAGTGGGTGAGCAGTTCTTC | CASSQVGEQFF
TRBJ2-6 | once | TRBD1 | TRBV20-1 | 18 | TGCAGTGTCTCATCGACAGGGGCGTCGTCCTCTGGGGCCAACGTCCTGACTTTC | CSVSSTGASSSGANVLTF
TRBJ2-4 | NA | NA | TRBV6-2/TRBV6-3 | 13 | TGTGCCAGCAGTCTTTGGACCCGGTCGGAGCAGTACTTC | CASSLWTRSEQYF
TRBJ1-1 | NA | NA | TRBV9 | 16 | TGTGCCAGCAGCGTAGTGCAAGACATCCTAAACACTGAAGCTTTCTTT | CASSVVQDILNTEAFF
TRBJ2-5 | few | TRBD1 | TRBV7-9 | 14 | TGTGCCAGCAGCCCGACAGGGGGCTTTGAGACCCAGTACTTC | CASSPTGGFETQYF
TRBJ1-2 | NA | TRBD1 | TRBV28 | 14 | TGTGCCAGCAGTTTATACTCGGGACAGTCTGGCTACACCTTC | CASSLYSGQSGYTF
TRBJ2-3 | few | NA | TRBV12-3/TRBV12-4 | 13 | TGTGCCAGCAGTAGGGATCTAGAAGATACGCAGTATTTT | CASSRDLEDTQYF
TRBJ1-1 | NA | NA | TRBV6-2/TRBV6-3 | 18 | TGTGCCAGCAGTCCTCTAATGGGCTTAGGCAGAGAGAACACTGAAGCTTTCTTT | CASSPLMGLGRENTEAFF
TRBJ2-5 | NA | NA | TRBV9 | 13 | TGTGCCAGCAGCGTACAGGGTCCGGAGACCCAGTACTTC | CASSVQGPETQYF
TRBJ1-2 | NA | TRBD1 | TRBV20-1 | 14 | TGCAGTGCGAGAAGGGGGCCGAGGAGCTATGGCTACACCTTC | CSARRGPRSYGYTF
TRBJ1-1 | NA | NA | TRBV5-1 | 16 | TGCGCCAGCACGCCGGGAAGAACAAATCGGAACACTGAAGCTTTCTTT | CASTPGRTNRNTEAFF
TRBJ2-1 | few | TRBD2 | TRBV7-9 | 14 | TGTGCCAGCAGCTTATCTAGCGGGATAAATGAGCAGTTCTTC | CASSLSSGINEQFF
TRBJ2-1 | NA | TRBD2 | TRBV9 | 15 | TGTGCCAGCAGCGTAGGACTAGCGGGAGTTAATGAGCAGTTCTTC | CASSVGLAGVNEQFF
TRBJ2-1 | few | TRBD2 | TRBV10-2 | 17 | TGCGCCAGCAGTGGGCTTGATGGGGCTAGCGGGATACGGGAGCAGTTCTTC | CASSGLDGASGIREQFF
TRBJ1-1 | NA | TRBD1 | TRBV7-2 | 18 | TGTGCCAGCACCCTTATAGGGTGGGACAGGGGAAGGAGCACTGAAGCTTTCTTT | CASTLIGWDRGRSTEAFF
TRBJ2-7 | many | TRBD1 | TRBV10-3 | 14 | TGTGCCATCAGTGTTGACAGGGAGTCCTACGAGCAGTACTTC | CAISVDRESYEQYF
TRBJ2-3 | many | TRBD2 | TRBV6-6 | 17 | TGTGCCAGCAGTTCGCACCGACTAGCGGGAGGCCCAGATACGCAGTATTTT | CASSSHRLAGGPDTQYF
TRBJ2-1 | few | NA | TRBV28 | 15 | TGTGCCAGCAGTTTATGGGGGGGCGGGGACAATGAGCAGTTCTTC | CASSLWGGGDNEQFF
TRBJ1-1 | NA | NA | TRBV7-2 | 16 | TGTGCCAGCAGCTTAGTTGGGTCGGGTCCCGGCACTGAAGCTTTCTTT | CASSLVGSGPGTEAFF
TRBJ2-3 | NA | TRBD2 | TRBV5-1 | 15 | TGCGCCAGCAGCTTGCTAGCGGGGGTTGAAGATACGCAGTATTTT | CASSLLAGVEDTQYF
TRBJ1-1 | NA | NA | TRBV12-3/TRBV12-4 | 14 | TGTGCCAGCAGTTTAGCGGGCGGAATGACTGAAGCTTTCTTT | CASSLAGGMTEAFF
TRBJ2-5 | NA | NA | TRBV2 | 15 | TGTGCCAGCAGTGAAGAGGGCCTGTACCAAGAGACCCAGTACTTC | CASSEEGLYQETQYF
TRBJ2-3 | NA | TRBD1 | TRBV14 | 16 | TGTGCCAGCAGCCGGGCCGGGACAGTGAGCACAGATACGCAGTATTTT | CASSRAGTVSTDTQYF
TRBJ2-7 | NA | TRBD1 | TRBV6-5 | 15 | TGTGCCAGCAGGACAGGGGGCCGGGTTCCCTACGAGCAGTACTTC | CASRTGGRVPYEQYF
TRBJ2-1 | few | TRBD2 | TRBV7-3 | 15 | TGTGCCAGCACTCTCGGACTAGCGGGGAACAATGAGCAGTTCTTC | CASTLGLAGNNEQFF
TRBJ2-4 | NA | NA | TRBV7-2 | 13 | TGTGCCAGCAGCTTGCGGGCCAAAAACATTCAGTACTTC | CASSLRAKNIQYF
TRBJ2-7 | once | NA | TRBV5-1 | 14 | TGCGCCAGCAGCTTGGACAGTCCCTCCTACGAGCAGTACTTC | CASSLDSPSYEQYF
TRBJ2-1 | once | TRBD1 | TRBV7-2 | 14 | TGTGCCAGCAGGAGGGACAGGGGAGAGAATGAGCAGTTCTTC | CASRRDRGENEQFF
TRBJ1-5 | NA | NA | TRBV20-1 | 14 | TGCAGTGCTATCGACAGCATCCGGGGTCAGCCCCAGCATTTT | CSAIDSIRGQPQHF
TRBJ2-2 | NA | TRBD1 | TRBV7-9 | 16 | TGTGCCAGCAGAAAAAACGACAGGGCGAGCACCGGGGAGCTGTTTTTT | CASRKNDRASTGELFF
TRBJ2-3 | few | TRBD2 | TRBV9 | 16 | TGTGCCAGCAGCGTCAGCGGGGGGCGGCCCACAGATACGCAGTATTTT | CASSVSGGRPTDTQYF
TRBJ2-4 | few | NA | TRBV20-1 | 16 | TGCAGTGCTAGCTCCCCAGGGGAAGCAGCCAAAAACATTCAGTACTTC | CSASSPGEAAKNIQYF
TRBJ1-1 | once | NA | TRBV7-9 | 14 | TGTGCCAGCAGCGTAGAGACCCAGAACACTGAAGCTTTCTTT | CASSVETQNTEAFF
TRBJ2-3 | NA | TRBD2 | TRBV6-2/TRBV6-3 | 15 | TGTGCCAGCAGAAAAGCGGGAAGGAGCACAGATACGCAGTATTTT | CASRKAGRSTDTQYF
TRBJ2-3 | once | NA | TRBV5-5 | 15 | TGTGCCAGCAGCCTGGGTTTGAGTTACACAGCTACGCAGTATTTT | CASSLGLSYTATQYF
TRBJ2-7 | NA | NA | TRBV21-1 | 17 | TGTGCCAGCAGCAAAGGGAGTGCTAGCGGGGGGCCGTACGAGCAGTACTTC | CASSKGSASGGPYEQYF
TRBJ1-1 | NA | TRBD1 | TRBV7-9 | 12 | TGTGCCAGCAGCCCACAGGACAGGGGAGCTTTCTTT | CASSPQDRGAFF
TRBJ2-5 | NA | TRBD1 | TRBV5-1 | 17 | TGCGCCAGCAGCCCCGGGACAGGGGGCTCATACCAAGAGACCCAGTACTTC | CASSPGTGGSYQETQYF
TRBJ1-2 | few | NA | TRBV7-8 | 13 | TGTGCCAGCAGCTTAAGCCAAGAAGATGGCTACACCTTC | CASSLSQEDGYTF
TRBJ1-5 | NA | NA | TRBV21-1 | 15 | TGTGCCAGCAGCGATAAAGGGACAGACAATCAGCCCCAGCATTTT | CASSDKGTDNQPQHF
TRBJ2-5 | NA | TRBD2 | TRBV7-9 | 17 | TGTGCCAGCAGCTTAAGGACTAGCGGGACACGCCCCAATGAGCAGTACTTC | CASSLRTSGTRPNEQYF
TRBJ2-7 | few | NA | TRBV29-1 | 9 | TGCAGCTTCTACTACGAGCAGTACTTC | CSFYYEQYF
TRBJ1-2 | NA | NA | TRBV20-1 | 14 | TGCAGTGCTAGAGCCGTGGATTATGGGGAGGGCTACACCTTC | CSARAVDYGEGYTF